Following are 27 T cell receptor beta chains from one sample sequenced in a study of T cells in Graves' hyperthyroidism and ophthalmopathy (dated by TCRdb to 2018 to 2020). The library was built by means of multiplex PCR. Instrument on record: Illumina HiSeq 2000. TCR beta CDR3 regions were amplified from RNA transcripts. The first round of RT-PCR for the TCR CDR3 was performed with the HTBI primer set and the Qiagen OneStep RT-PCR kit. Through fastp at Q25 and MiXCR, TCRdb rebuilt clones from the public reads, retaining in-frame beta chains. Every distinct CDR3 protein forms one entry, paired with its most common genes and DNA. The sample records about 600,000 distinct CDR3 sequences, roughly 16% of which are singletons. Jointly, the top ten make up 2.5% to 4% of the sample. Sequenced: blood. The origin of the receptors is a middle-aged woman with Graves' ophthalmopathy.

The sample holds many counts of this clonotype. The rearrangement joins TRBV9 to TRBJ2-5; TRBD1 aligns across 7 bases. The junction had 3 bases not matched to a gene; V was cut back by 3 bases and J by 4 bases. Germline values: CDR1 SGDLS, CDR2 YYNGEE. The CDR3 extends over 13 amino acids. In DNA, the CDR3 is TGTGCCAGCAGCGATGCAGGGGGAGAGACCCAGTACTTC. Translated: CASSDAGGETQYF.

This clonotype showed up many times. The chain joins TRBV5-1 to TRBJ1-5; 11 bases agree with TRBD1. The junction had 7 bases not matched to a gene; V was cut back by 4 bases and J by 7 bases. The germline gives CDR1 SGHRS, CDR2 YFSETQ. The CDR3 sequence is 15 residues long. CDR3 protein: CASSPWGQGEQPQHF. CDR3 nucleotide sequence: TGCGCCAGCAGCCCTTGGGGACAGGGGGAACAGCCCCAGCATTTT.

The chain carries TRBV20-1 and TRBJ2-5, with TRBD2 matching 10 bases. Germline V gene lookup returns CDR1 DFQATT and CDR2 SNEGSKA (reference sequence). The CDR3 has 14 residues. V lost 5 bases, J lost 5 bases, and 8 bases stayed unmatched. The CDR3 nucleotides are TGCAGTGCTTTGAGCGGGGGGGCCGGGGAGACCCAGTACTTC. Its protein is CSALSGGAGETQYF.

The CDR3 nucleotides are TGTGCCAGCAGTTTGCAGGTCATTAGCAATCAGCCCCAGCATTTT. Its translation is CASSLQVISNQPQHF. The rearrangement joins TRBV28 to TRBJ1-5, with D unclear. The CDR3 runs 15 residues. Trimming shortened V by 3 bases and J by 0 bases, and 9 bases separated the two germline ends. CDR1 is MDHEN, CDR2 SYDVKM, per germline.

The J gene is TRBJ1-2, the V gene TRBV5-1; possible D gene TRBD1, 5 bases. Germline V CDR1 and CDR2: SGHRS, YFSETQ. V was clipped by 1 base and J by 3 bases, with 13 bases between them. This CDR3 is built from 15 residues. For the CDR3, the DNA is TGCGCCAGCAGCTTGCTTGGGGACGGAGACTATGGCTACACCTTC. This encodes CASSLLGDGDYGYTF.

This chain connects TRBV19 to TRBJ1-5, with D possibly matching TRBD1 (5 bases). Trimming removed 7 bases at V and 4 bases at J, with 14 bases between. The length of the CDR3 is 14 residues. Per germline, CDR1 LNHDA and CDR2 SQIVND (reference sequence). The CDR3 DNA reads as TGTGCCAGTAACCGACGGCGGGGGAATCAGCCCCAGCATTTT. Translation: CASNRRRGNQPQHF.

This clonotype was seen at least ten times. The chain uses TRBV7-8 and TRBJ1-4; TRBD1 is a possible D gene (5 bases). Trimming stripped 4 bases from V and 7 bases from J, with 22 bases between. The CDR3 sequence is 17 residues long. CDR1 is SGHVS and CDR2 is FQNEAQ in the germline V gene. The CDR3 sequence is CASSSARHQGRVEKLFF. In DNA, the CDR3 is TGTGCCAGCAGCTCCGCACGCCATCAGGGTCGGGTTGAAAAACTGTTTTTT.

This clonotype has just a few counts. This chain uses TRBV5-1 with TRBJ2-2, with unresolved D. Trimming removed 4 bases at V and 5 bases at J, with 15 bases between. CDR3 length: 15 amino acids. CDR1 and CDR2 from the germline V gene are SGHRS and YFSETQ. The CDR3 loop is CASSQQQLGTGELFF. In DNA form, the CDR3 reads TGCGCCAGCAGCCAGCAACAGCTAGGGACCGGGGAGCTGTTTTTT.

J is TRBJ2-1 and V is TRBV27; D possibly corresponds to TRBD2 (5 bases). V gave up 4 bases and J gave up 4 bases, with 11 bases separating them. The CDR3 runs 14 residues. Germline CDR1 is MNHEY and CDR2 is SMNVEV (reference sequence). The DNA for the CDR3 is TGTGCCAGCAGTTCGGTTGGGAGATACAATGAGCAGTTCTTC. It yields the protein CASSSVGRYNEQFF.

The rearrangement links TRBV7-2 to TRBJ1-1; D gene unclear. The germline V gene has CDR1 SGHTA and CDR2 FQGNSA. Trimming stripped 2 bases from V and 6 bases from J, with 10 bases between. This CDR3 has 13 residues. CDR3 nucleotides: TGTGCCAGCAGCTTAAGTCTTGGCTCTGAAGCTTTCTTT. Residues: CASSLSLGSEAFF.

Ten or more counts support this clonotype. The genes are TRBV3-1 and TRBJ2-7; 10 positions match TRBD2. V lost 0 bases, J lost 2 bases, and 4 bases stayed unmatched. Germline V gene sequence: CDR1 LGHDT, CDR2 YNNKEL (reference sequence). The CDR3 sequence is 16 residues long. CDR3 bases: TGTGCCAGCAGCCAAGATGAGACTAGCGGGCCCTACGAGCAGTACTTC. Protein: CASSQDETSGPYEQYF.

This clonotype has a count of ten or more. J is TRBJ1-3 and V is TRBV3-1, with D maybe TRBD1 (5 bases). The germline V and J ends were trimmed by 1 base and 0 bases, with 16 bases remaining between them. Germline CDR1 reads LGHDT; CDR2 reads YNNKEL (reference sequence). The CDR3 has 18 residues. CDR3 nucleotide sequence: TGTGCCAGCAGCCAAGTTGGGGGAGCGGGTTACTCTGGAAACACCATATATTTT. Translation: CASSQVGGAGYSGNTIYF.

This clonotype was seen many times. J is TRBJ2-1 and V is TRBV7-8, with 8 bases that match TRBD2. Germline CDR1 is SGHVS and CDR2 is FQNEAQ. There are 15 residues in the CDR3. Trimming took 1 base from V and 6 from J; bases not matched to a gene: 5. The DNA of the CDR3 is TGTGCCAGCAGCTTAGATGGGACTAGTGGCAATGAGCAGTTCTTC. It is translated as CASSLDGTSGNEQFF.

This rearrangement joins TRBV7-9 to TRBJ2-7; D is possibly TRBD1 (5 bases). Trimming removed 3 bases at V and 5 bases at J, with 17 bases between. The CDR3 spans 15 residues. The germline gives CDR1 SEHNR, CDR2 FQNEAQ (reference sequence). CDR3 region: CASSFGSGMMDEQYF. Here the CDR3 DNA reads TGTGCCAGCAGCTTTGGGTCAGGGATGATGGACGAGCAGTACTTC.

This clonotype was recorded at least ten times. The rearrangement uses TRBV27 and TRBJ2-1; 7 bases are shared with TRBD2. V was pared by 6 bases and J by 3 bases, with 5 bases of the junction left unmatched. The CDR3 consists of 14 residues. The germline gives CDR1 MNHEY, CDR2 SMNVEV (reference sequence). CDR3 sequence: CASSSGTYYNEQFF. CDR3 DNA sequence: TGTGCCAGCAGCAGCGGGACCTACTACAATGAGCAGTTCTTC.

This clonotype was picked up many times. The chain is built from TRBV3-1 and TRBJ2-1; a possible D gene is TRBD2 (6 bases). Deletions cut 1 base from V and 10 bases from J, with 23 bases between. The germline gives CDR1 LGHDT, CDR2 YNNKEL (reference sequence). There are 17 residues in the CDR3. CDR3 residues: CASSQGDPGLLSREQFF. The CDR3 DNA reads TGTGCCAGCAGCCAAGGGGACCCGGGACTGCTCTCTCGGGAGCAGTTCTTC.

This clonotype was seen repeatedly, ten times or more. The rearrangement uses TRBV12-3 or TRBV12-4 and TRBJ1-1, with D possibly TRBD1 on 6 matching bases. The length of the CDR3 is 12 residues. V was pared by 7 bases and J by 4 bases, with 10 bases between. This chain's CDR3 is CASTPGATEAFF. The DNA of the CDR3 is TGTGCCAGCACCCCAGGGGCCACTGAAGCTTTCTTT.

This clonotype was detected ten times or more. For the CDR3, the DNA is TGTGCCAGCAGTGAATCCGCGGGCTCCTACGAGCAGTACTTC. Translation gives CASSESAGSYEQYF. The chain joins TRBV6-4 to TRBJ2-7, with D possibly being TRBD2 (5 bases). Deletions cut 3 bases from V and 0 bases from J, with 9 bases between. The germline gives CDR1 MRHNA, CDR2 SNTAGT. The CDR3 is 14 amino acids.

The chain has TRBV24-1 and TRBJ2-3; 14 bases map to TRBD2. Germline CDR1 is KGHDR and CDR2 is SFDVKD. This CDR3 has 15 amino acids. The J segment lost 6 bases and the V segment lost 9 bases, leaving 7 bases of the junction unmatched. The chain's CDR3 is CATGGLAGVSDTQYF. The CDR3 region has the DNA TGTGCCACCGGGGGACTAGCGGGAGTCTCGGATACGCAGTATTTT.

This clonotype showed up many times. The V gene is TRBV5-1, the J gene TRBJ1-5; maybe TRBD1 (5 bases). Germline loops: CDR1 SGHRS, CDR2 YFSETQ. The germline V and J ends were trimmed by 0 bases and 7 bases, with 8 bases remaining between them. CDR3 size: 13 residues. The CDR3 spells CASSLVGGQPQHF. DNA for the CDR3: TGCGCCAGCAGCTTGGTGGGGGGGCAGCCCCAGCATTTT.

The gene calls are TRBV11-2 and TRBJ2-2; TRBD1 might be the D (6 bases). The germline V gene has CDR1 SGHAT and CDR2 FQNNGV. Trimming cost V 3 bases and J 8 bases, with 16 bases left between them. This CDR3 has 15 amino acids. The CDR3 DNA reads TGTGCCAGCAGCTTGGACAGTTCTCAACTGGGGGAGCTGTTTTTT. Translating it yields CASSLDSSQLGELFF.

CDR3 protein: CASSIEGMAEAFF. The CDR3 DNA is TGTGCCAGTAGTATAGAGGGCATGGCTGAAGCTTTCTTT. This chain links TRBV19 with TRBJ1-1; D remains ambiguous. CDR1 is LNHDA and CDR2 is SQIVND in the germline V gene (reference sequence). V shed 0 bases and J shed 6 bases, with 8 bases lying between them. The length of the CDR3 is 13 residues.

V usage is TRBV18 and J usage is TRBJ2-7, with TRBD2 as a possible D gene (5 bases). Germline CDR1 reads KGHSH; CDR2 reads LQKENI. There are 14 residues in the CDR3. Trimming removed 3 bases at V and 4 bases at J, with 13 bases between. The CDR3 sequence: CASSPFEGTYEQYF. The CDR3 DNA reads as TGTGCCAGCTCACCTTTTGAGGGTACGTACGAGCAGTACTTC.

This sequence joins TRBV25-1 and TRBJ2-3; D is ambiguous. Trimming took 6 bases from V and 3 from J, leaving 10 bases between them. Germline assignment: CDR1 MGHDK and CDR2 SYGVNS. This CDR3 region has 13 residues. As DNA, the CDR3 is TGTGCCAGCAGAGAGGAAGTGACAGATACGCAGTATTTT. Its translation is CASREEVTDTQYF.

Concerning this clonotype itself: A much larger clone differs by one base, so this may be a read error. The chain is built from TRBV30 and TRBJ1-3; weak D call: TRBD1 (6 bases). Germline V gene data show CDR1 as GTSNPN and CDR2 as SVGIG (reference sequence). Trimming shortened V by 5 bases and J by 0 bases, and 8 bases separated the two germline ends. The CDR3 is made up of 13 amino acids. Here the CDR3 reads CAWGRGSGNTIYF. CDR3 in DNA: TGTGCCTGGGGCAGGGGCTCTGGAAACACCATATATTTT. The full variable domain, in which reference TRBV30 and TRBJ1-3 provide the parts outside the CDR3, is SQTIHQWPATLVQPVGSPLSLECTVEGTSNPNLYWYRQAAGRGLQLLFYSVGIGQISSEVPQNLSASRPQDRQFILSSKKLLLSDSGFYLCAWGRGSGNTIYFGEGSWLTVV.

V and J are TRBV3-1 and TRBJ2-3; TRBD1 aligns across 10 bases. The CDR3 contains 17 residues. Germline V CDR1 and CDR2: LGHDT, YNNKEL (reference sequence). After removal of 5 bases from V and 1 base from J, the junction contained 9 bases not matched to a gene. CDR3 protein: CASSFQTGTGGTDTQYF. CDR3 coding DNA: TGTGCCAGCAGCTTCCAAACCGGGACAGGGGGCACAGATACGCAGTATTTT.

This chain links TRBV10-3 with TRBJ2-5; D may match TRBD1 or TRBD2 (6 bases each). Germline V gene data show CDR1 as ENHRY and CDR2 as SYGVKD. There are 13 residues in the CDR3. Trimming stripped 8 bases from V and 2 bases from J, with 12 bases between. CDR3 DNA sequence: TGTGCCATCGGAGGGGGTCTACAAGAGACCCAGTACTTC. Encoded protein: CAIGGGLQETQYF.